This T cell receptor beta chain derives from a study of PD-L1 blockade in urothelial cancer. Across the study: Patients began atezolizumab, 1,200 mg intravenously every 3 weeks, around 2014. Reported median T cell count for blood samples was some 140,000.

Sequencing was performed with immunoSEQ multiplex PCR; in TCRdb, only in-frame clones are kept and a portion is missing. The top ten hold almost 4% of the sample, which has 45,000 to 50,000 clones, approximately 88% seen once. The germline CDR1 and CDR2 sequences are SGHAT and FQNNGV. V was trimmed by 0 bases and J by 2 bases, leaving 10 bases between them. CDR3 size: 15 residues. Sample contribution per patient ranged from 1 to 8, covering pretreatment and on-treatment. The chain uses TRBV11-2 and TRBJ1-2, with D unresolved. The sequence derives from a man older than 75 with urothelial cancer. The source material was PBMCs, sampled around atezolizumab (anti-PD-L1) treatment. Here the CDR3 DNA reads TGTGCCAGCAGCTTAGAGTTTGGAGGGAACTATGGCTACACCTTC. Amino acid sequence: CASSLEFGGNYGYTF.